These T cell receptor beta chains were read from a single sample in a study of blood T cell repertoires in COVID-19. The protocol was immunoSEQ multiplex PCR, while the TCRdb copy is restricted to in-frame clones and leaves out a portion. The sample consists of approximately 240,000 clones, approximately 79% of them appearing once. The sample consisted of peripheral blood. Receptors originate from a woman of 80 years or more with active or convalescent COVID-19. The CDR3 runs from the conserved cysteine through the conserved F or W. The D gene is left open where the match is weak. Only some rows state a clone size, as once, few, many or a class for expanded clones.

d_call j_call v_call clone_size cdr3_aa cdr3_nt
NA TRBJ2-1 TRBV30 NA CAWSAQGNEQFF TGTGCCTGGAGTGCCCAGGGAAATGAGCAGTTCTTC
NA TRBJ2-1 TRBV11-3 NA CASSQSGEQFF TGTGCCAGCAGCCAAAGCGGGGAGCAGTTCTTC
TRBD1 TRBJ2-7 TRBV10-2 NA CASSVHVVAGGYEQYF TGCGCCAGCAGTGTGCATGTCGTGGCAGGGGGCTACGAGCAGTACTTC
TRBD2 TRBJ2-7 TRBV11-3 NA CASSPSGRTYEQYF TGTGCCAGCAGCCCTAGCGGGAGGACCTACGAGCAGTACTTC
TRBD2 TRBJ2-2 TRBV29-1 NA CSVEERGGANTGELFF TGCAGCGTTGAAGAACGGGGGGGCGCGAACACCGGGGAGCTGTTTTTT
NA TRBJ2-1 TRBV6-4 NA CASSGLGGNEQFF TGTGCCAGCAGTGGGCTCGGGGGCAATGAGCAGTTCTTC
TRBD2 TRBJ2-5 TRBV4-1 NA CASSQDVAGARETQYF TGCGCCAGCAGCCAAGATGTAGCGGGAGCCCGGGAGACCCAGTACTTC
TRBD2 TRBJ2-3 TRBV30 few CAWGLAGGTDTQYF TGTGCCTGGGGTCTAGCGGGGGGAACAGATACGCAGTATTTT
TRBD1 TRBJ1-4 TRBV12-3/TRBV12-4 NA CASKGQNNEKLFF TGTGCCAGCAAGGGACAGAATAATGAAAAACTGTTTTTT
TRBD2 TRBJ2-5 TRBV19 NA CASSFGPGGGKTQYF TGTGCCAGTAGTTTCGGACCGGGAGGGGGGAAGACCCAGTACTTC
NA TRBJ2-3 TRBV5-1 NA CASSPDTTDTQYF TGCGCCAGCAGTCCGGACACCACAGATACGCAGTATTTT